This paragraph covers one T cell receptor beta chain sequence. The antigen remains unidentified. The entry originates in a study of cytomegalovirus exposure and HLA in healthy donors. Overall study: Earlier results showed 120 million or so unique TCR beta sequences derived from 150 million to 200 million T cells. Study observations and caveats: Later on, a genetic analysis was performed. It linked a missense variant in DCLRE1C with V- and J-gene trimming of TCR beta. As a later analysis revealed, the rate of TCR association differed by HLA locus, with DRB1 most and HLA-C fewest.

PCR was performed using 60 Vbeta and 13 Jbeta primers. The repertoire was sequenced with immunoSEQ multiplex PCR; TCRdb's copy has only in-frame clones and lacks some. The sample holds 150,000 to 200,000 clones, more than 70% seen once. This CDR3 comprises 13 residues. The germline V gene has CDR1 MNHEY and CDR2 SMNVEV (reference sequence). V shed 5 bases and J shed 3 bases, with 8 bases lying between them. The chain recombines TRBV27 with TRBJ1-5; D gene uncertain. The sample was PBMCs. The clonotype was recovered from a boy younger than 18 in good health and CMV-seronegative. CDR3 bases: TGTGCCAGCAGTCGGGATGTCAATCAGCCCCAGCATTTT. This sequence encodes CASSRDVNQPQHF.